The 11 T cell receptor beta chains below all came from one sample that was sequenced in a study of blood T cell repertoires in COVID-19. Using immunoSEQ multiplex PCR, the repertoire was profiled, and TCRdb retains in-frame clones only, with some absent. The sample shows 250,000 to 350,000 clones, roughly 87% of them seen only once. The sequencing sample was made of peripheral blood. The receptors originated from a woman aged 50 to 65 who had recovered from COVID-19.

The V and J genes are TRBV2 and TRBJ2-7; D unclear. The V gene's germline CDR1 is SNHLY and CDR2 FYNNEI. V was trimmed by 8 bases and J by 1 base, leaving 15 bases between them. The CDR3 spans 14 residues. The CDR3 DNA reads as TGTGCCAGCGGGTCACCCCTGGAGTCCTACGAGCAGTACTTC. Translating gives CASGSPLESYEQYF.

V usage is TRBV4-3 and J usage is TRBJ2-2, with TRBD1 matching 8 bases. The V gene end was trimmed by 0 bases and the J gene end by 2 bases; junction bases not matched to a gene: 5. Germline V gene lookup returns CDR1 LGHNA and CDR2 YSLEER. This CDR3 contains 17 residues. The CDR3 DNA sequence: TGCGCCAGCAGCCAAGATTACAGGGGGGAAAACACCGGGGAGCTGTTTTTT. This translates into CASSQDYRGENTGELFF.

V and J are TRBV18 and TRBJ1-6; D remains unclear. The CDR3 has 15 residues. Germline CDR1 is KGHSH and CDR2 is LQKENI. With 3 bases removed from V and 9 bases from J, the gap between germline ends came to 15 bases. The CDR3 nucleotides are TGTGCCAGCTCACCCACCGGGATAACCATTTCACCCCTCCACTTT. This translates into CASSPTGITISPLHF.

This clone showed up just a few times. The chain combines TRBV4-3 with TRBJ2-1, with 7 nucleotides matching TRBD2. Germline V gives CDR1 LGHNA, CDR2 YSLEER. This CDR3 has 14 amino acids. With 3 bases clipped from V and 8 bases from J, the junction kept 7 bases outside the gene matches. Here the CDR3 reads CASSQGGLRDEQFF. In DNA form, the CDR3 reads TGCGCCAGCAGCCAGGGGGGACTACGGGATGAGCAGTTCTTC.

V gene TRBV27 combines with J gene TRBJ2-1, with TRBD1 matching over 7 bases. V trimming: 6 bases; J trimming: 6 bases; junction bases outside the gene matches: 5. The CDR3 is made up of 13 amino acids. Germline V gene lookup returns CDR1 MNHEY and CDR2 SMNVEV (reference sequence). CDR3 in DNA: TGTGCCAGCAGAGCGGACAGGCTCAATGAGCAGTTCTTC. Residues: CASRADRLNEQFF.

This clone was seen a single time. The chain employs TRBV7-9 and TRBJ1-1; D might be TRBD1 (5 bases). V was pared by 5 bases and J by 7 bases, with 14 bases between. Per germline, CDR1 SEHNR and CDR2 FQNEAQ (reference sequence). The CDR3 covers 13 residues. CDR3 loop: CASSNRQLLEAFF. The CDR3 DNA is TGTGCCAGCAGCAATAGACAGTTACTTGAAGCTTTCTTT. Drawing the rest from reference TRBV7-9 and TRBJ1-1, the complete variable domain is DTGVSQNPRHKITKRGQNVTFRCDPISEHNRLYWYRQTLGQGPEFLTYFQNEAQLEKSRLLSDRFSAERPKGSFSTLEIQRTEQGDSAMYLCASSNRQLLEAFFGQGTRLTVV.

V and J are TRBV9 and TRBJ2-2; 7 positions agree with TRBD2. CDR3 length: 15 residues. Germline V gene sequence: CDR1 SGDLS, CDR2 YYNGEE. Trimming removed 1 base from V and 4 bases from J; junction bases left unmatched: 4. The CDR3 DNA reads as TGTGCCAGCAGCGTATCCAGCGGGACCACCGGGGAGCTGTTTTTT. Translated, it gives CASSVSSGTTGELFF. Supplemented by reference TRBV9 and TRBJ2-2, the full variable domain reads DSGVTQTPKHLITATGQRVTLRCSPRSGDLSVYWYQQSLDQGLQFLIQYYNGEERAKGNILERFSAQQFPDLHSELNLSSLELGDSALYFCASSVSSGTTGELFFGEGSRLTVL.

The rearrangement uses TRBV3-1 (or the pseudogene TRBV3-2) and TRBJ1-1, with D unresolved. Trimming left V 0 bases short and J 8 bases short, with 13 bases between. This CDR3 contains 14 residues. Germline V lookup: CDR1 LGHDT, CDR2 YNNKEL (reference sequence). CDR3 nucleotides: TGTGCCAGCAGCCAAGAGAGCCAGGCCTTCGAAGCTTTCTTT. Translating gives CASSQESQAFEAFF.

The V call is TRBV5-4, the J call TRBJ2-3; no definite D call. Germline V gene sequence: CDR1 SGHNT, CDR2 YYREEE (reference sequence). Trimming took 1 base from V and 0 from J, leaving 6 bases between them. This CDR3 region has 14 residues. DNA for the CDR3: TGTGCCAGCAGCTTGAGGCGGAGCACAGATACGCAGTATTTT. Protein: CASSLRRSTDTQYF. The full variable domain, its missing parts supplied by reference TRBV5-4 and TRBJ2-3, is ETGVTQSPTHLIKTRGQQVTLRCSSQSGHNTVSWYQQALGQGPQFIFQYYREEENGRGNFPPRFSGLQFPNYSSELNVNALELDDSALYLCASSLRRSTDTQYFGPGTRLTVL.

The J gene is TRBJ1-2, the V gene TRBV30; TRBD1 matches at 9 bases. V was clipped by 5 bases and J by 4 bases; unmatched bases: 5. The CDR3 is 13 residues long. Germline lookup yields CDR1 GTSNPN and CDR2 SVGIG (reference sequence). CDR3 bases: TGTGCCTGGGTAGGACAGGGGATCTATGGCTACACCTTC. It encodes CAWVGQGIYGYTF.

This clone was detected once. The rearrangement links TRBV30 to TRBJ1-6; no definite D call. The germline gives CDR1 GTSNPN, CDR2 SVGIG (reference sequence). The CDR3 has 13 amino acids. V dropped 0 bases and J dropped 5 bases, with 5 bases sitting between them. The CDR3 here is CAWSVPDNSPLHF. As DNA, the CDR3 is TGTGCCTGGAGTGTACCGGATAATTCACCCCTCCACTTT.